This TCR beta chain was documented in a study of cytomegalovirus exposure and HLA in healthy donors. This CDR3 is built from 14 residues. The ends lost 4 bases at V and 7 bases at J; junction bases unmatched: 7. Germline CDR1 SGHRS, CDR2 YFSETQ. The PCR contained 60 Vbeta and 13 Jbeta primers. The table came from immunoSEQ multiplex PCR; TCRdb's copy has only in-frame clones and leaves some out. The sample has 89,000 or so clones, about four fifths seen once. Turning to this clone: Its antigen is still unknown.

Study findings and constraints: Among CMV-associated TCR beta chains, most appeared HLA-restricted in a later analysis. A later analysis linked a missense DCLRE1C variant to TCR beta V- and J-gene trimming. According to the study, around 150 TCR beta chains were cytomegalovirus-associated. It was shown in a later analysis that HLA-associated TCR beta chains were more clonally expanded than other, equally common chains.

The sample consisted of PBMCs. J is TRBJ2-1 and V is TRBV5-1; 8 nucleotides agree with TRBD2. The sequence was collected from a young man in good health and CMV-seropositive. CDR3 bases: TGCGCCAGCAGCCCTGGACTAGCAGAGAATGAGCAGTTCTTC. Amino acids: CASSPGLAENEQFF.